The next 10 T cell receptor beta chains were all read from a single sample in a study of T cells in Graves' hyperthyroidism and ophthalmopathy. It was RNA transcripts that yielded the amplified TCR beta CDR3 regions. An initial round of RT-PCR targeting the TCR CDR3 relied on the HTBI primer set. Via MiXCR, TCRdb re-called the multiplex PCR reads, giving one row per CDR3 protein. The data show hundreds of thousands of distinct CDR3 sequences, with 16% seen just once and about 17% held by the top ten. The specimen sequenced was blood. The receptors were gathered from a woman aged 18-29 years with Graves' hyperthyroidism.

V gene TRBV30 combines with J gene TRBJ1-6; 8 nucleotides align to TRBD1. V was pared by 5 bases and J by 10 bases, with 10 bases of the junction left unmatched. CDR1 is GTSNPN and CDR2 is SVGIG in the germline V gene (reference sequence). The CDR3 spans 14 residues. CDR3 residues: CAWDRGPLESPLHF. The CDR3, as DNA: TGTGCCTGGGACAGGGGTCCCCTTGAATCACCCCTCCACTTT.

This clonotype appeared a few times. The chain recombines TRBV20-1 with TRBJ2-1; 10 positions match TRBD2. V trimming: 4 bases; J trimming: 1 base; junction bases outside the gene matches: 4. Per the germline V gene, CDR1 is DFQATT and CDR2 is SNEGSKA (reference sequence). CDR3 length equals 15 residues. For the CDR3, the DNA is TGCAGTGCTACTAGCGGGAGTTTATCCTACAATGAGCAGTTCTTC. This encodes CSATSGSLSYNEQFF.

The rearrangement uses TRBV5-6 and TRBJ2-2; the D is unclear. V was cut by 5 bases and J by 1 base, with 9 bases left in between. Germline lookup yields CDR1 SGHDT and CDR2 YYEEEE. This CDR3 has 14 amino acids. The CDR3 loop reads CASRARRNTGELFF. The CDR3 region has the DNA TGTGCCAGCAGGGCACGAAGGAACACCGGGGAGCTGTTTTTT.

The table lists this clonotype with many counts. This chain links TRBV12-3 or TRBV12-4 with TRBJ1-5, with TRBD1 matching over 8 bases. With 8 bases clipped from V and 6 bases from J, the junction kept 9 bases outside the gene matches. CDR3 size: 14 residues. CDR3 sequence (DNA): TGTGCCAGCCGTGGTCAGGGGGCAGGTCAGCCCCAGCATTTT. This sequence encodes CASRGQGAGQPQHF.

This clonotype was recorded many times. The chain links TRBV20-1 to TRBJ2-7; the D gene is possibly TRBD1 (6 bases). The CDR3 contains 15 residues. V lost 6 bases, J lost 4 bases, and 22 bases lay in between. Per germline, CDR1 DFQATT and CDR2 SNEGSKA (reference sequence). For the CDR3, the DNA is TGCAGTGCCTCACCCAATACAGGGTTGGGGTACGAGCAGTACTTC. This translates into CSASPNTGLGYEQYF.

This clonotype was detected only a few times. The chain uses TRBV7-9 and TRBJ2-7; 7 nucleotides line up with TRBD1. V was clipped by 6 bases and J by 7 bases; unmatched bases: 12. Germline CDR1 and CDR2: SEHNR and FQNEAQ (reference sequence). The CDR3 is made up of 14 amino acids. The CDR3 sequence is CASSFFVTGEEQYF. DNA for the CDR3: TGTGCCAGCAGTTTTTTCGTTACAGGGGAGGAGCAGTACTTC.

This clonotype was picked up many times. This chain connects TRBV20-1 to TRBJ2-1; TRBD1 agrees at 9 bases. Per the germline V gene, CDR1 is DFQATT and CDR2 is SNEGSKA (reference sequence). The length of the CDR3 is 15 residues. J was trimmed by 8 bases and V by 0 bases; bases with no gene match: 8. CDR3 in amino acids: CSARDSGQGFDEQFF. In nucleotides, the CDR3 is TGCAGTGCTAGAGATTCGGGACAGGGTTTCGATGAGCAGTTCTTC.

This clonotype has ten or more counts. V usage is TRBV5-1 and J usage is TRBJ2-1; tentatively, D is TRBD2 (5 bases). V was pared by 0 bases and J by 6 bases, with 22 bases between. This CDR3 has 18 amino acids. CDR1 and CDR2 from the germline V gene are SGHRS and YFSETQ. The CDR3 sequence: CASSLGVLMVARSNEQFF. The CDR3 DNA sequence: TGCGCCAGCAGCTTGGGTGTTCTTATGGTAGCGAGGTCCAATGAGCAGTTCTTC.

This clonotype was observed a handful of times. The chain joins TRBV4-1 to TRBJ1-2; a weak D match, TRBD1 (5 bases). The CDR3 length is 14 residues. Germline CDR1 and CDR2: MGHRA and YSYEKL. V lost 1 base to trimming and J lost 3 bases, with 9 bases between them. The DNA for the CDR3 is TGCGCCAGCAGCCAAGTAGGGGCAGACTATGGCTACACCTTC. Residues: CASSQVGADYGYTF.

There are many counts of this clonotype. V usage is TRBV29-1 and J usage is TRBJ1-2; possibly TRBD1 for D (6 bases). Germline CDR1 reads SQVTM; CDR2 reads ANQGSEA. The CDR3 runs 14 residues. With 4 bases removed from V and 4 bases from J, the gap between germline ends came to 16 bases. The CDR3 here is CSVVDRKLGYGYTF. CDR3 bases: TGCAGCGTTGTAGACAGGAAACTCGGCTATGGCTACACCTTC.